The 26 T cell receptor beta chains presented below share a single source sample, sequenced in a study of T cells in Graves' hyperthyroidism and ophthalmopathy. RNA transcripts provided the source from which TCR beta CDR3 regions were amplified. HTBI primers drove first-round RT-PCR of the TCR CDR3. TCRdb redid the calling of the multiplex PCR reads with MiXCR, one entry per CDR3 protein. Found here are approximately 430,000 distinct CDR3 sequences, roughly 15% of them singletons; the top ten hold less than 15%. Sequenced input: blood. The receptors stem from a man aged 18 to 35 with Graves' ophthalmopathy.

V is TRBV6-1 and J is TRBJ2-7, with D possibly being TRBD2 (6 bases). Germline V CDR1 and CDR2: MNHNS, SASEGT. The CDR3 runs 15 residues. V lost 4 bases and J 2 bases, leaving 15 bases between the germline ends. The CDR3 bases are TGTGCCAGCAGTGGAGGTCAGTGGGGGGCCTACGAGCAGTACTTC. Amino acid sequence: CASSGGQWGAYEQYF.

V is TRBV9 and J is TRBJ2-1, with D maybe TRBD2 (5 bases). This CDR3 has 16 amino acids. CDR1 SGDLS and CDR2 YYNGEE come from the germline V gene. The V end was cut by 0 bases, the J end by 6 bases, with 16 bases between. CDR3 nucleotide sequence: TGTGCCAGCAGCGTAGAGCAGCCCGGTGCGGGCAATGAGCAGTTCTTC. Its translation is CASSVEQPGAGNEQFF.

This clonotype was seen only a few times. In DNA form, the CDR3 reads TGCGCCAGCAGCTTGGCCGTCAGGGTTGCTGAAGCTTTCTTT. This gives the protein CASSLAVRVAEAFF. This chain joins TRBV5-1 and TRBJ1-1, with D tentatively TRBD1 (5 bases). Germline V lookup: CDR1 SGHRS, CDR2 YFSETQ. V was clipped by 0 bases and J by 6 bases, with 12 bases between them. CDR3 length: 14 residues.

There are many counts of this clonotype. V is TRBV7-2 and J is TRBJ2-2; tentative D call: TRBD2 (7 bases). CDR1 and CDR2 from the germline V gene are SGHTA and FQGNSA. The CDR3 is 15 residues long. The ends were cut back, 3 bases at V and 0 bases at J, with 8 bases in the middle. CDR3 in DNA: TGTGCCAGCAGCTTGGGGGGGCCGAACACCGGGGAGCTGTTTTTT. This encodes CASSLGGPNTGELFF.

Only a few counts were recorded for this clonotype. A much larger clone lies a single base off, so this may be a read error. V is TRBV7-2 and J is TRBJ2-1; weak D call: TRBD2 (6 bases). Near its end, the DNA agrees better with TRBJ2-7, so the J call may be wrong. The CDR3 runs to 17 residues. CDR1 and CDR2 from the germline V gene are SGHTA and FQGNSA. As DNA, the CDR3 is TGTGCCAGCAGCCTCAAGGGCGGGGTGACCTCCTACAATGAGCAGTACTTC. It is translated as CASSLKGGVTSYNEQYF.

This clonotype has at least ten counts. The chain has TRBV9 and TRBJ2-3, with TRBD2 as a possible D gene (6 bases). Germline values: CDR1 SGDLS, CDR2 YYNGEE. This CDR3 spans 12 amino acids. The V end was cut by 2 bases, the J end by 6 bases, with 7 bases between. As DNA, the CDR3 is TGTGCCAGCAGCGTCGCGGGGGATACGCAGTATTTT. The encoded protein is CASSVAGDTQYF.

The chain has TRBV10-3 and TRBJ1-2; D perhaps matches TRBD1 (5 bases). This CDR3 has 14 amino acids. Germline V gene lookup returns CDR1 ENHRY and CDR2 SYGVKD. Trimming took 6 bases from V and 4 from J, leaving 15 bases between them. The chain's CDR3 is CAIRAGEWGYGYTF. Here the CDR3 DNA reads TGTGCCATCAGGGCGGGGGAATGGGGCTATGGCTACACCTTC.

J is TRBJ2-1 and V is TRBV10-3, with 8 bases identical to TRBD1. This CDR3 comprises 11 residues. CDR1 and CDR2 (germline): ENHRY, SYGVKD. Trimming cost V 5 bases and J 12 bases; bases outside gene matches: 3. CDR3 in amino acids: CAISTGGGQFF. Here the CDR3 DNA reads TGTGCCATCAGTACAGGGGGAGGGCAGTTCTTC.

The CDR3, as DNA: TGTGCCACCAGTGATTTGCTCCTGGAGACCCAGTACTTC. This encodes CATSDLLLETQYF. V and J are TRBV24-1 and TRBJ2-5; D uncertain. With 0 bases removed from V and 5 bases from J, the gap between germline ends came to 6 bases. The CDR3 is made up of 13 amino acids. Germline-derived CDR1 and CDR2 are KGHDR and SFDVKD.

The J gene is TRBJ1-4, the V gene TRBV5-1; 7 nucleotides agree with TRBD1. This CDR3 region has 15 residues. The V and J ends lost 4 bases and 7 bases, in that order; junction bases with no gene match: 10. Looked up from germline, CDR1 is SGHRS and CDR2 is YFSETQ. Here the CDR3 DNA reads TGCGCCAGCAGCCCCTCAGGGGGTGGGGGTGAAAAACTGTTTTTT. This encodes CASSPSGGGGEKLFF.

The sample holds many counts of this clonotype. V usage is TRBV6-1 and J usage is TRBJ1-1; tentatively, D is TRBD1 (5 bases). This CDR3 spans 15 amino acids. V lost 2 bases and J 3 bases, leaving 13 bases between the germline ends. Germline V gene data show CDR1 as MNHNS and CDR2 as SASEGT. The CDR3 nucleotides read TGTGCCAGCAGTGAATTCCGCAGGGAATACACTGAAGCTTTCTTT. The encoded protein is CASSEFRREYTEAFF.

As DNA, the CDR3 is TGTGCCAGCAGCTTTGCCGGGACAGGGGTGGACGAGCAGTACTTC. Its protein product is CASSFAGTGVDEQYF. The rearrangement links TRBV12-3 or TRBV12-4 to TRBJ2-7; TRBD1 matches 10 bases. The CDR3 is 15 amino acids. Trimming took 6 bases from V and 5 from J; bases not matched to a gene: 10.

The chain combines TRBV7-8 with TRBJ2-7; tentatively, D is TRBD1 (6 bases). The CDR3 spans 14 residues. CDR1 and CDR2 from the germline V gene are SGHVS and FQNEAQ. V dropped 6 bases and J dropped 3 bases, with 15 bases sitting between them. CDR3 residues: CASSEAARGYEQYF. CDR3 in DNA: TGTGCCAGCAGTGAAGCGGCCAGGGGCTACGAGCAGTACTTC.

This clonotype has only a few counts. The chain is built from TRBV9 and TRBJ1-5, with D maybe TRBD1 (5 bases). The CDR3 covers 14 residues. The germline CDR1 and CDR2 sequences are SGDLS and YYNGEE. Deletions cut 4 bases from V and 4 bases from J, with 12 bases between. The DNA for the CDR3 is TGTGCCAGCAGCTCGGACATACAAAATCAGCCCCAGCATTTT. This codes for CASSSDIQNQPQHF.

As concerns this clonotype: A clone one base away is much larger, so this may be a read error. This chain connects TRBV12-3 or TRBV12-4 to TRBJ2-1; 8 nucleotides align to TRBD2. J was trimmed by 0 bases and V by 8 bases; bases with no gene match: 6. There are 15 residues in the CDR3. The CDR3 protein is CASRPRGGSYNEQFF. Here the CDR3 DNA reads TGTGCCAGCCGTCCCCGGGGGGGCTCCTACAATGAGCAGTTCTTC.

This clonotype was detected ten times or more. The genes are TRBV14 and TRBJ2-4; D remains unclear. This CDR3 spans 17 amino acids. Germline values: CDR1 SGHDN, CDR2 FVKESK. V lost 5 bases, J lost 0 bases, and 17 bases lay in between. The CDR3 DNA sequence: TGTGCCAGCAGCGAGTTTCGCACAACGCTAGCCAAAAACATTCAGTACTTC. Protein sequence: CASSEFRTTLAKNIQYF.

This clonotype was counted at least ten times. This sequence joins TRBV11-3 and TRBJ1-1; D uncertain. Germline CDR1 and CDR2: SGHNT and YENEEA. Trimming took 1 base from V and 4 from J, leaving 7 bases between them. The CDR3 contains 13 residues. DNA of the CDR3: TGTGCCAGCAGCTTAGGTAGGATCACTGAAGCTTTCTTT. Translating it yields CASSLGRITEAFF. Full variable domain (missing parts from reference TRBV11-3 and TRBJ1-1): EAGVVQSPRYKIIEKKQPVAFWCNPISGHNTLYWYLQNLGQGPELLIRYENEEAVDDSQLPKDRFSAERLKGVDSTLKIQPAELGDSAVYLCASSLGRITEAFFGQGTRLTVV.

At least ten counts were recorded for this clonotype. This chain uses TRBV12-3 or TRBV12-4 with TRBJ2-7; D is tentatively TRBD1 or TRBD2 (5 bases each). The CDR3 runs to 15 residues. V lost 6 bases, J lost 6 bases, and 21 bases lay in between. CDR3 coding DNA: TGTGCCAGCAGCCAAGGGGCCCCAGGAGGTCGCGAGCAGTACTTC. Translating it yields CASSQGAPGGREQYF.

This chain uses TRBV9 with TRBJ1-2; 8 bases line up with TRBD1. The CDR3 length is 15 residues. CDR1 and CDR2 from the germline V gene are SGDLS and YYNGEE. The V gene end was trimmed by 0 bases and the J gene end by 4 bases; junction bases not matched to a gene: 5. The CDR3 loop reads CASSVGFTGGYGYTF. The CDR3 region has the DNA TGTGCCAGCAGCGTAGGATTCACAGGGGGCTATGGCTACACCTTC.

In its sample, this clonotype was seen many times. The rearrangement joins TRBV10-3 to TRBJ2-3, with D possibly TRBD1 on 5 matching bases. CDR3 length: 11 residues. Per the germline V gene, CDR1 is ENHRY and CDR2 is SYGVKD. Trimming took off 4 bases at V and 7 bases at J, with 6 bases between the two ends. The CDR3 DNA follows: TGTGCCATCAGTGGGGGCTATACGCAGTATTTT. This sequence encodes CAISGGYTQYF.

This clonotype was recorded at least ten times. The rearrangement joins TRBV6-5 to TRBJ1-2, with D uncertain. V lost 0 bases and J 3 bases, leaving 5 bases between the germline ends. This CDR3 is 13 amino acids long. Germline V gene lookup returns CDR1 MNHEY and CDR2 SVGAGI. The CDR3 loop reads CASSYSLDYGYTF. The CDR3 nucleotides are TGTGCCAGCAGTTACTCGTTGGACTATGGCTACACCTTC.

This clonotype has ten or more counts. CDR3 region: CASRSGSDNEQFF. The CDR3 bases are TGTGCCAGTCGTAGCGGGAGTGACAATGAGCAGTTCTTC. The genes are TRBV19 and TRBJ2-1, with TRBD2 matching over 9 bases. Germline V gives CDR1 LNHDA, CDR2 SQIVND (reference sequence). This CDR3 region has 13 residues. With V trimmed by 8 bases and J by 5 bases, 4 bases remained unmatched.

This clonotype has just a few counts. A much larger clone is a single base away; this may be a read error. The genes are TRBV7-9 and TRBJ2-1; D is possibly TRBD2 (6 bases). Germline lookup yields CDR1 SEHNR and CDR2 FQNEAQ (reference sequence). This CDR3 region has 17 residues. Between the trimmed V and J ends, which lost 2 bases and 7 bases, there was a span of 21 bases. CDR3 residues: CASSLKTRGGTENEQFF. The CDR3 DNA reads as TGTGCCAGCAGCTTAAAAACGCGTGGAGGGACGGAGAATGAGCAGTTCTTC.

This clonotype has ten or more counts. The chain carries TRBV18 and TRBJ1-2; tentative D call: TRBD1 (6 bases). V was trimmed by 3 bases and J by 6 bases, leaving 11 bases between them. CDR3 length: 13 amino acids. The germline V gene encodes CDR1 KGHSH and CDR2 LQKENI. The CDR3 region is CASSPQGRDGYTF. The CDR3 coding sequence is TGTGCCAGCTCACCGCAGGGGCGGGATGGCTACACCTTC.

This clonotype was counted at least ten times. The rearrangement joins TRBV12-5 to TRBJ1-1; tentative D call: TRBD1 (5 bases). Germline-derived CDR1 and CDR2 are LGHNT and FRNRAP. The CDR3 is 15 residues long. The ends were cut back, 9 bases at V and 0 bases at J, with 17 bases in the middle. The CDR3, as DNA: TGTGCTAGCCGGGACCTCCTCCTGATGAACACTGAAGCTTTCTTT. Amino acids: CASRDLLLMNTEAFF. Full variable domain (missing parts from reference TRBV12-5 and TRBJ1-1): DARVTQTPRHKVTEMGQEVTMRCQPILGHNTVFWYRQTMMQGLELLAYFRNRAPLDDSGMPKDRFSAEMPDATLATLKIQPSEPRDSAVYFCASRDLLLMNTEAFFGQGTRLTVV.

This clonotype came up a few times. This sequence may be a read error, since a much larger clone differs from it by one base. This rearrangement joins TRBV7-8 to TRBJ1-2; no reliable D call. The germline CDR1 and CDR2 sequences are SGHVS and FQNEAQ. Deletions cut 2 bases from V and 8 bases from J, with 18 bases between. This CDR3 spans 15 amino acids. This CDR3 is CASSLRTYGVRGYTF. CDR3 nucleotides: TGTGCCAGCAGCTTAAGGACCTATGGAGTGAGGGGCTACACCTTC.